This T cell receptor beta chain is drawn from a study of CD8+ T cells in alopecia areata. Background on the study: Among treated patients, oral tofacitinib was administered at 5 to 10 mg twice daily. The drug, tofacitinib, lasted 6 to 18 months, followed by 6 months off drug.

This sample's treatment: oral pan-JAK inhibitor, 5-10 mg twice daily. Notes on this clone: The antigen is not known.

cDNA reverse transcribed from extracted RNA served as the sequencing template. Sequencing was performed with immunoSEQ multiplex PCR; in TCRdb, only in-frame clones are kept and a portion is missing. The sample consists of around 190,000 clones, around 60% of them appearing once. Study-level findings and limits: Whether baseline CD8+ expansion is linked to response remains uncertain, given a single nonresponder. Tofacitinib produced a significant decrease in scalp clonality and in expanded CD8+ clones among the top 100.

Germline V gene sequence: CDR1 SGHKS, CDR2 YYEKEE (reference sequence). The CDR3 spans 15 residues. V shed 4 bases and J shed 1 base, with 13 bases lying between them. V is TRBV5-5 and J is TRBJ2-3; D perhaps matches TRBD2 (5 bases). The TCR comes from a human donor with alopecia areata. Source: CD4+ T cells sorted from blood, taken at week 4, from a patient treated with tofacitinib. The CDR3 loop reads CASSLGVLGTDTQYF. CDR3 bases: TGTGCCAGCAGCCTGGGAGTCCTCGGCACAGATACGCAGTATTTT. Full variable domain (outside the CDR3, taken from reference TRBV5-5 and TRBJ2-3): DAGVTQSPTHLIKTRGQQVTLRCSPISGHKSVSWYQQVLGQGPQFIFQYYEKEERGRGNFPDRFSARQFPNYSSELNVNALLLGDSALYLCASSLGVLGTDTQYFGPGTRLTVL.